The text below deals with one TCR beta chain. This sample stems from a study of blood T cell repertoires in COVID-19. TCRdb keeps only in-frame clones here, not all; method: immunoSEQ multiplex PCR. The data contain about 360,000 clones, 65% to 90% of them seen just once; the ten biggest clones take up about 7.6%. Germline CDR1 reads SGHDT; CDR2 reads YYEEEE. The CDR3 length is 15 residues. The germline V and J ends were trimmed by 1 base and 0 bases, with 10 bases remaining between them. Sequencing input: peripheral blood. The TCR originated in a woman in her sixties with COVID-19, enrolled during active disease. The chain carries TRBV5-6 and TRBJ1-1; D is unclear. CDR3 DNA sequence: TGTGCCAGCAGCTTGCCCCGGGGTTTGAACACTGAAGCTTTCTTT. It is translated as CASSLPRGLNTEAFF.